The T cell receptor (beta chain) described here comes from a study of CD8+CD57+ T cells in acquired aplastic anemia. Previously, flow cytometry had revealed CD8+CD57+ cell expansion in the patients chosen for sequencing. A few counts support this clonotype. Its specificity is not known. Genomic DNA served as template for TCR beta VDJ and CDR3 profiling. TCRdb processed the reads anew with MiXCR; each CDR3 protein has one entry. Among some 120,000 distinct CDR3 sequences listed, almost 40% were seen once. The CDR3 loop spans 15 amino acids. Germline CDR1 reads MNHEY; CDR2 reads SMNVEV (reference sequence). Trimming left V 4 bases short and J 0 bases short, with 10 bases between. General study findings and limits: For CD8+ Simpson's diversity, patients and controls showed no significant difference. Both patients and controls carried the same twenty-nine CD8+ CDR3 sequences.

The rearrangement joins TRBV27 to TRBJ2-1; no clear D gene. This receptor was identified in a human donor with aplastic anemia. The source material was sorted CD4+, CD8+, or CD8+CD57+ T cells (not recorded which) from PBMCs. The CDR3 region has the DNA TGTGCCAGCAGTTACGGGTCCAGCTCCTACAATGAGCAGTTCTTC. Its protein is CASSYGSSSYNEQFF.